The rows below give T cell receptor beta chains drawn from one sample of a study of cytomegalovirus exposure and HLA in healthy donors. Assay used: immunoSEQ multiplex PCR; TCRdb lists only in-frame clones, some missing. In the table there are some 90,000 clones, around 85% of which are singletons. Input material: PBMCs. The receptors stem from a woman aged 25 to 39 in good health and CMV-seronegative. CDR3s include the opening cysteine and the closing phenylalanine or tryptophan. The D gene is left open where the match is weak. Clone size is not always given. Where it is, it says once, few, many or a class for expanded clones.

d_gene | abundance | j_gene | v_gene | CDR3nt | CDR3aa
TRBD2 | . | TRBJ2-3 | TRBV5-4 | TGTGCCAGCAGCCAGGGACTAGCGGGCCTCACAGATACGCAGTATTTT | CASSQGLAGLTDTQYF
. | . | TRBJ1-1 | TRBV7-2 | TGTGCCAGCGGGCGGGGGAGAAGCACTGAAGCTTTCTTT | CASGRGRSTEAFF
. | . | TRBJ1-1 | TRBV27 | TGTGCCAGCAGTCCTGGTTCGAGCACTGAAGCTTTCTTT | CASSPGSSTEAFF
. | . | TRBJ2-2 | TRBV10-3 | TGTGCCATCAGACCCGGGACACGGAACACCGGGGAGCTGTTTTTT | CAIRPGTRNTGELFF
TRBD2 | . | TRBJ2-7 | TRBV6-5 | TGTGCCAGCAGTCGACAAGCGGGAGGGGGGTACGAGCAGTACTTC | CASSRQAGGGYEQYF
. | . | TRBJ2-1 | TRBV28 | TGTGCCAGCAGAGGCCGTGGACTATCCTACAATGAGCAGTTCTTC | CASRGRGLSYNEQFF
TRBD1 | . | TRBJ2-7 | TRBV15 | TGTGCCACCAGCAGAGATCCCGGGACAGAGTCCTACGAGCAGTACTTC | CATSRDPGTESYEQYF
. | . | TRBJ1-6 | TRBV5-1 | TGCGCCAGCAGCTTACCGGAGAGCTCCTATAATTCACCCCTCCACTTT | CASSLPESSYNSPLHF
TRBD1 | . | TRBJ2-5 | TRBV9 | TGTGCCAGCAGCCTCGGGACAGAAGAGACCCAGTACTTC | CASSLGTEETQYF
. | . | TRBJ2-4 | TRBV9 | TGTGCCAGCAGCGCGGAAGCTAGAAAAGGCATTCAGTACTTC | CASSAEARKGIQYF
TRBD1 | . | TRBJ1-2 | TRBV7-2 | TGTGCCAGCAGCTTACGGGGACAGGGGAGATTCGATGGCTACACCTTC | CASSLRGQGRFDGYTF
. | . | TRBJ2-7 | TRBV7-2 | TGTGCCAGCAGCTTAGTCGCCAGGCCCGAGCAGTACTTC | CASSLVARPEQYF
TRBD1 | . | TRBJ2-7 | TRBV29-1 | TGCAGCGTTGTCCGGGACAGATCCTACGAGCAGTACTTC | CSVVRDRSYEQYF
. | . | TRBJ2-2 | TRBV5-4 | TGTGCCAGCAGCCCGAACCCCGGAGGGACCGGGGAGCTGTTTTTT | CASSPNPGGTGELFF
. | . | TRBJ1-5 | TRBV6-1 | TGTGCCAGCAGTGAAGGGGGAGGAGGTAGCAATCAGCCCCAGCATTTT | CASSEGGGGSNQPQHF
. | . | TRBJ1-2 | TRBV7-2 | TGTGCCAGCAGCTTAGATAGTTATGGCTACACCTTC | CASSLDSYGYTF
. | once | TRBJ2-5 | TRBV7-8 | TGTGCCAGCAGCTTAGGCGGCAGGGGCCAAGAGACCCAGTACTTC | CASSLGGRGQETQYF
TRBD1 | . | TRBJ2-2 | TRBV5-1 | TGCGCCAGCAGCCCCGGACAGGGGGGAAACACCGGGGAGCTGTTTTTT | CASSPGQGGNTGELFF
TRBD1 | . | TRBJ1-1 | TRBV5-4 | TGTGCCAGCAGCCGCCCTATGGAGGGGGCCTTTAACACTGAAGCTTTCTTT | CASSRPMEGAFNTEAFF
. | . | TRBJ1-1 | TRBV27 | TGTGCCAGCAGTTTAGGGCCCCGGACTGAAGCTTTCTTT | CASSLGPRTEAFF
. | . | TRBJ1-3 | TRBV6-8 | TGTGCCAGCAGTACCCCGAGCCACTCTGGAAACACCATATATTTT | CASSTPSHSGNTIYF
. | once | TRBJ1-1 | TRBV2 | TGTGCCAGCAGTGGAACCTCAGGGGAAAGCATGAACACTGAAGCTTTCTTT | CASSGTSGESMNTEAFF